What follows describes a single T cell receptor (beta chain). Its binding antigen is unknown. Per-base quality was not reported, and no clone a single base away is much larger than it. TCRbeta CDR3 regions were amplified from genomic DNA using the immunoSEQ Assay, a bias-controlled multiplex PCR. Concerning the study's data processing: The number of nucleated cells in each sample was estimated by amplification of reference gene primers within the assay. To quantify the absolute abundance of each unique TCRbeta CDR3 rearrangement, sequence reads were collapsed and filtered. For each sample, productive Simpson clonality was calculated by taking the square root of Simpson's diversity index across productive rearrangements. This is the immuneACCESS table as TCRdb keeps it, with only in-frame sequences that have V and J called. A part of the clones is gone; compared with another copy, unresolved V genes explain less than half, and the rest is unexplained. V, J and clone size were drawn from that table, and D and trimming were deduced from the DNA. Across this sample there are about 170,000 clones, with around 85% seen only once. Of the sample, 3% to 3.5% is held by the ten largest clones.

The data belong to a study of blood T cell repertoires in COVID-19 (dated by TCRdb to 2018 to 2020). Notes on the research overall: Collaborator samples came from the United States, Italy and Spain and covered acute and convalescent phases of COVID-19. The dataset comprised deeply sampled blood TCRbeta repertoires from subjects exposed to, actively infected with, or recovered from COVID-19. The repertoires were released in a freely available public database intended as a resource for research on the immune response to SARS-CoV-2. The samples were drawn from the first 160 participants of the ongoing ImmuneRACE study and from 950 to 1,500 subjects provided by 6 global collaborators. The sample metadata nearly always contained a de-identified subject ID, COVID-19 status, age in years and sex. The prospective study material was composed of cDNA or gDNA derived from T cells, B-cell-depleted T cells, or PBMCs. Where available, HLA class I and class II types were obtained from metadata supplied by the sample provider rather than from assay-based typing. The study at large found these results: How much clinical and demographic metadata was included differed by source and by participant, and the metadata was provided uncurated.

The CDR3 sequence holds 14 residues, the cysteine and phenylalanine included. Solely the CDR3 DNA is kept, with 42 bases framed from the first base. At the junction V is shortened by 5 bases and J by 6 bases; bases outside the gene matches: 4. Per the germline V gene (reference sequence), SEHNR is the CDR1 and FQNEAQ is the CDR2. Whole blood was collected in K2EDTA tubes by collaborating institutions according to the institutions' own protocols. For TCRbeta analysis, collaborator samples were shipped as frozen whole blood, as isolated PBMCs, or as DNA extracted from either sample type. This receptor was identified in a human donor with acute or convalescent COVID-19. The donor label of this sample is uncertain. Sequenced material: peripheral blood. The chain is assembled from TRBV7-9 and TRBJ1-5; 10 of the junction bases match TRBD1. The CDR3 reads CASSTGTGAQPQHF. The sequenced DNA is TGTGCCAGCAGCACCGGGACAGGGGCTCAGCCCCAGCATTTT.